This T cell receptor beta chain was identified during a study of OX40 agonist ivuxolimab in advanced cancers. About the research overall: Patients assigned to dose escalation were diagnosed with hepatocellular carcinoma, melanoma, renal cell or head and neck cancer.

Germline CDR1 is SEHNR and CDR2 is FQNEAQ (reference sequence). CDR3 size: 13 residues. Trimming removed 3 bases from V and 4 bases from J; junction bases left unmatched: 1. This table comes from immunoSEQ multiplex PCR, and its TCRdb copy is limited to in-frame clones, with some not included. The data show 57,000 or so clones, with about 82% seen just once and 2.5% to 3% held by the top ten. The TCR originated in an adult with an advanced solid tumor such as melanoma, head and neck, liver or kidney cancer. V usage is TRBV7-9 and J usage is TRBJ1-2, with 8 bases aligning to TRBD1. This specimen consisted of CD4+ or CD8+ T cells sorted from blood, obtained in a trial of the OX40 agonist ivuxolimab. The DNA of the CDR3 is TGTGCCAGCAGCTTGGGGACAGGCTATGGCTACACCTTC. Encoded protein: CASSLGTGYGYTF.